This T cell receptor beta chain was retrieved from a study of shared clonotypes between healthy human individuals (dated by TCRdb to between 2020 and 2021). Regarding the complete study: The cohort included a few men and a couple of women between 18 and 49 years of age. Per donor, three plates each were used for CD4 naive and CD4 memory, two for CD8 naive, and one for CD8 memory. Blood TCR repertoires of roughly five healthy adults were deeply sequenced to estimate repertoire size and the extent of clonotype sharing between individuals. To increase sequencing depth and limit assay-specific biases, TCR repertoire library preparation and sequencing were carried out by different laboratories using diverse techniques. Between about 0.9 and 9 billion PBMCs per donor were obtained by leukapheresis.

Using the deep immunoSEQ assay, TCR CDR3 regions were amplified from genomic DNA by multiplex PCR. Extracted genomic DNA from each cell subset was spread evenly across all wells of several immunoSEQ 96-well plates, with each plate serving as a replicate. For sorted subsets, 200 to 250 ng of genomic DNA, equivalent to 25,000 to 35,000 T cell genomes, went into each replicate PCR. Purified libraries were quantified with a Qubit 3.0 fluorometer, sized on a Bioanalyzer 2100, and re-quantified with the KAPA Library Quantification kit. Every immunoSEQ 96-well plate was sequenced on a dedicated single-read 150-cycle Illumina NextSeq 550 flow cell. In the authors' own workflow: Because the immunoSEQ output held only junctional sequences and lacked quality scores, the filtering could not match the filtering applied to full-length reads. To assign V/J genes and CDR3, sequences were annotated using PyIR, a Python wrapper for IgBLAST v1.9, with IMGT germline references. Reads with weak V/J assignments (E-value above 1e-6), missing CDR3, stop codons, out-of-frame junctions, or ambiguous translated residues were removed. V3J clonotypes were defined as sequences sharing an identical inferred V gene, J gene, and CDR3 amino acid sequence. Percentage overlap between repertoires was computed as shared unique clonotypes divided by the size of the smaller repertoire. Three approaches were used to assess repertoire richness: RTK rarefaction, the Chao1 estimator, and Recon v2.1 estimates of unobserved clonotypes. For all TCRbeta clonotypes obtained by the gDNA method from four donors, generation probabilities were computed with OLGA. Held by TCRdb, this immuneACCESS table contains in-frame sequences only and omits some clones. Under half of the omission traces to an unresolved V gene where checked; the cause of the rest is unknown. V and J calls and clone size are as listed in that table; D and trimming were resolved from the DNA. This sample comprises a few million clones, approximately 90% of them detected only once. The ten top clones hold about 0.13% of the sample.

Reading from cysteine to phenylalanine, the CDR3 counts 16 amino acids. Of all the DNA, just the CDR3 is kept, 48 bases in frame from base 1. The CDR1 and CDR2 encoded by the germline V gene are SGHTA and FQGNSA. V is trimmed back by 4 bases and J by 2 bases, and the junction contains 2 bases that no gene match accounts for. For this clone: Which antigen it targets is not known. No quality values exist for individual bases; no much larger clone is one base distant. Other DNA sequences in this specimen translate into the identical CDR3.

Donors were healthy HIV-negative adults with no recently reported acute infections or vaccinations. All donors were Caucasian adults living in Nashville, Tennessee, USA. CD4+ T cells were enriched through magnetic negative selection, after which naive cells were positively selected on CD45RA and the remaining negative fraction served as the memory subset. After blood collection by leukapheresis, PBMCs were isolated using Ficoll-Histopaque density gradient centrifugation and then cryopreserved in the vapor phase of liquid nitrogen. Analytical flow cytometry was used to check the purity and quantity of each magnetically sorted T cell population. From each sorted fraction, genomic DNA was isolated and quantified by UV absorbance on a Nanodrop 2000c. General study outcomes and caveats: Because the study included a small number of donors, the genetic and exposure-history diversity represented was limited. Naive subsets generally had larger estimated clonotype richness than memory subsets did. Sampling was restricted to blood, and TCR repertoires in tissues likely differ from the TCR repertoires found in blood. Incomplete sequencing was indicated by rarefaction of sorted-subset datasets, despite the large sequencing depth. Across four donors, about 4.5% of naive CD4, approximately 3.6% of naive CD8, 2% to 2.5% of memory CD4, and roughly 0.41% of memory CD8 clonotypes were shared. Pairwise subsampling led to the expectation that sequencing depth would affect the degree of clonotype sharing among donors. Higher generation probabilities were observed for clonotypes shared by all four sorted-subset donors than for non-shared clonotypes.

This TCR derives from a man younger than 35 in good health. Sequencing used naive CD4+ T cells sorted from blood. The sample's cell subset or site label, decoded: CD45RA+ positively selected. The sequence is built from TRBV7-2 and TRBJ2-5; 15 central nucleotides agree with TRBD2. Read as DNA, the sequence is TGTGCCAGCAGCTCGGGACTAGCGGGAGGTCAAGAGACCCAGTACTTC. Translated, it reads CASSSGLAGGQETQYF.